The rows below give T cell receptor beta chains drawn from one sample of a study of cytomegalovirus exposure and HLA in healthy donors. Here immunoSEQ multiplex PCR was the method, and the copy in TCRdb shows in-frame clones only, minus some. The repertoire holds about 220,000 clones, with about 70% as singletons. Sequences were obtained from PBMCs. The origin of the receptors is a woman aged 25 to 39 in good health and CMV-seronegative. Each CDR3 is given with its conserved first and last residue. The order of the fields is J gene, D gene, clone size, V gene, CDR3 DNA, CDR3 protein. A D gene is named only where the DNA matches it firmly. Rows give clone size only sometimes, using once, few, many, or a class for an expanded clone.

TRBJ1-1 | TRBD1 | many | TRBV13 | TGTGCCAGCAGCTTAGGTGGGGGACAGGGGAGGACTGAAGCTTTCTTT | CASSLGGGQGRTEAFF
TRBJ1-1 | TRBD1 | few | TRBV6-5 | TGTGCCAGCAGCCGGACAGGGGGTTTGGATGAAGCTTTCTTT | CASSRTGGLDEAFF
TRBJ2-2 | . | . | TRBV5-6 | TGTGCCAGCAGCTTGACCCGGACATCGAACACCGGGGAGCTGTTTTTT | CASSLTRTSNTGELFF
TRBJ1-1 | . | few | TRBV7-6 | TGTGCCAGCAGCTTTTTAGACGGACATGAAGCTTTCTTT | CASSFLDGHEAFF
TRBJ1-6 | . | . | TRBV5-1 | TGCGCCAGCAACAAAACCGGGAAGAGTAGAAGTTCACCCCTCCACTTT | CASNKTGKSRSSPLHF
TRBJ2-2 | . | . | TRBV6-5 | TGTGCCAGCAGTTATTCTTCGGGAGCCGGGGAGCTGTTTTTT | CASSYSSGAGELFF
TRBJ2-7 | TRBD2 | . | TRBV6-5 | TGTGCCAGCAGTTACTCAGGACTAGCGGGGGCCTACGAGCAGTACTTC | CASSYSGLAGAYEQYF
TRBJ1-4 | . | . | TRBV27 | TGTGCCAGCAGTGAAAAGGAGCATGAAAAACTGTTTTTT | CASSEKEHEKLFF
TRBJ1-2 | . | . | TRBV30 | TGTGCCGGATACTTGTGGGGGGAAAGGACCTATGGCTACACCTTC | CAGYLWGERTYGYTF
TRBJ2-1 | . | few | TRBV29-1 | TGCAGCGTGGGGCGTGGTAATGAGCAGTTCTTC | CSVGRGNEQFF
TRBJ2-7 | TRBD1 | once | TRBV29-1 | TGCAGCGTTGAGCAGCGCTCCGGGACAGGGGCATACGAGCAGTACTTC | CSVEQRSGTGAYEQYF